This paragraph covers one T cell receptor (beta chain) sequence. Germline V gene data show CDR1 as SGHKS and CDR2 as YYEKEE (reference sequence). CDR3 length: 14 residues. V was trimmed by 3 bases and J by 5 bases, leaving 11 bases between them. This sample stems from a study of blood T cell repertoires in COVID-19. Overall study context: The study drew acute and convalescent COVID-19 samples from the United States, Italy and Spain. The cDNA or gDNA used as material had been derived from T cells, B-cell-depleted T cells, or PBMCs.

In the original analysis: Amplification with reference gene primers provided the estimates of nucleated cell counts. Method: immunoSEQ multiplex PCR; TCRdb's copy keeps in-frame clones and lacks some. V, J and clone size are those of that table, while D and trimming were read from the DNA. The table includes 260,000 or so clones, roughly 80% detected once. Sequenced: peripheral blood. The source is a woman of 80 years or more with COVID-19, enrolled during active disease. The chain recombines TRBV5-5 with TRBJ1-4; no clear D gene. The CDR3 spells CASSYPGVNEKLFF. As DNA, the CDR3 is TGTGCCAGCAGCTACCCCGGGGTAAATGAAAAACTGTTTTTT. Supplemented by reference TRBV5-5 and TRBJ1-4, the full variable domain reads DAGVTQSPTHLIKTRGQQVTLRCSPISGHKSVSWYQQVLGQGPQFIFQYYEKEERGRGNFPDRFSARQFPNYSSELNVNALLLGDSALYLCASSYPGVNEKLFFGSGTQLSVL.